The 25 T cell receptor beta chains below all came from one sample that was sequenced in a study of identical twins. One entry per CDR3 protein results from TCRdb running MiXCR on the 5' RACE reads. The sample yields under 800,000 distinct CDR3 sequences, about 20% seen once. These data were likewise used in another study, on T cells expressing NK-cell markers.

Sequences were obtained from PBMCs. These receptors originate from a woman between 18 and 29 years old in good health.

This clonotype was counted many times. This chain uses TRBV5-1 with TRBJ1-5; D may be TRBD1 (5 bases). V was pared by 4 bases and J by 0 bases, with 23 bases between. The CDR3 runs to 19 residues. Germline CDR1 and CDR2: SGHRS and YFSETQ. As DNA, the CDR3 is TGCGCCAGCAGCCACTCCCCCAGGGATCACCCCTATAGCAATCAGCCCCAGCATTTT. Its protein is CASSHSPRDHPYSNQPQHF.

This chain connects TRBV6-5 to TRBJ2-7; possible D gene TRBD2, 6 bases. From germline, CDR1 is MNHEY and CDR2 SVGAGI. V was cut by 6 bases and J by 7 bases, with 13 bases left in between. The CDR3 is 12 residues long. The CDR3 DNA sequence: TGTGCCAGCAGCGAGTCCGGGGGAGAGCAGTACTTC. It specifies CASSESGGEQYF.

This clonotype was observed a few times. The V and J genes are TRBV20-1 and TRBJ1-1, with D perhaps TRBD1 (5 bases). Per germline, CDR1 DFQATT and CDR2 SNEGSKA (reference sequence). The CDR3 runs 14 residues. V was cut by 3 bases and J by 0 bases, with 11 bases left in between. The DNA for the CDR3 is TGCAGTGCTAGCCCGATGACAGTGAACACTGAAGCTTTCTTT. Translating it yields CSASPMTVNTEAFF.

This clonotype was observed a few times. The V gene is TRBV9, the J gene TRBJ1-2; 11 nucleotides line up with TRBD1. The CDR3 is 15 residues long. Per germline, CDR1 SGDLS and CDR2 YYNGEE. J was trimmed by 3 bases and V by 3 bases; bases with no gene match: 4. CDR3 region: CASSADRGRDYGYTF. In DNA form, the CDR3 reads TGTGCCAGCAGCGCGGACAGGGGGCGCGACTATGGCTACACCTTC.

This clonotype has a handful of counts. This sequence joins TRBV5-1 and TRBJ1-2; D unclear. V lost 0 bases, J lost 8 bases, and 14 bases lay in between. This CDR3 region has 14 residues. CDR1 and CDR2 from the germline V gene are SGHRS and YFSETQ. The CDR3 protein is CASSLDLAVGGYTF. The CDR3 DNA is TGCGCCAGCAGCTTGGATCTGGCGGTAGGAGGCTACACCTTC.

This clonotype has a handful of counts. The rearrangement uses TRBV7-8 and TRBJ2-7; possible D gene TRBD1, 5 bases. CDR3 length: 15 residues. V was cut by 2 bases and J by 5 bases, with 16 bases left in between. Germline values: CDR1 SGHVS, CDR2 FQNEAQ. The CDR3 loop reads CASSLSSRGPDEQYF. The CDR3 DNA is TGTGCCAGCAGCTTAAGCTCAAGGGGCCCCGACGAGCAGTACTTC.

In DNA, the CDR3 is TGTGCCAGCAGTTACGGTACGGGTCACGAGCAGTACTTC. Amino acids: CASSYGTGHEQYF. The rearrangement uses TRBV6-5 and TRBJ2-7, with unresolved D. In germline, CDR1 is MNHEY, CDR2 SVGAGI. Trimming left V 2 bases short and J 5 bases short, with 10 bases between. The CDR3 is 13 residues long.

This clonotype was found a few times. The genes are TRBV20-1 and TRBJ1-5; TRBD1 matches at 7 bases. CDR1 DFQATT and CDR2 SNEGSKA come from the germline V gene (reference sequence). With V trimmed by 2 bases and J by 7 bases, 5 bases remained unmatched. CDR3 length equals 13 residues. The CDR3 nucleotides read TGCAGTGCTAGACAGGTGACAGGGCAGCCCCAGCATTTT. Translating gives CSARQVTGQPQHF.

There are a few counts of this clonotype. V is TRBV2 and J is TRBJ2-1; 9 positions match TRBD2. Trimming took 7 bases from V and 0 from J; bases not matched to a gene: 16. The CDR3 is 19 amino acids. Per germline, CDR1 SNHLY and CDR2 FYNNEI. CDR3 DNA: TGTGCCAGCATCTTAGGGGGGCTAGCGGGGAAAAGCTCCTACAATGAGCAGTTCTTC. It encodes CASILGGLAGKSSYNEQFF.

Only one count was recorded for this clonotype. One end of the junction does not line up with germline, which may come from a read error. This chain joins TRBV29-1 and TRBJ2-2; TRBD2 is a possible D gene (6 bases). Germline loops: CDR1 SQVTM, CDR2 ANQGSEA. This CDR3 is built from 14 residues. The CDR3 loop is CSVAGLMNAGELFF. The CDR3 bases are TGCAGCGTTGCGGGACTGATGAACGCCGGGGAGCTGTTTTTT.

The chain carries TRBV20-1 and TRBJ1-5, with TRBD1 matching 7 bases. CDR1 and CDR2 from the germline V gene are DFQATT and SNEGSKA (reference sequence). V shed 3 bases, J shed 6 bases, and the junction held 5 bases outside the gene matches. The CDR3 extends over 13 amino acids. The CDR3 DNA reads as TGCAGTGCTAGTCATCGGGACAGTCAGCCCCAGCATTTT. It is translated as CSASHRDSQPQHF.

This clonotype has just a few counts. This chain uses TRBV7-2 with TRBJ2-7; the match to TRBD1 covers 8 bases. There are 14 residues in the CDR3. Germline CDR1 is SGHTA and CDR2 is FQGNSA. V shed 1 base and J 7 bases; nucleotides not matched to a gene: 6. This chain's CDR3 is CASSLGQGAGEQYF. The CDR3 nucleotides read TGTGCCAGCAGCTTAGGGCAGGGGGCGGGTGAGCAGTACTTC.

This clonotype has at least ten counts. The V and J genes are TRBV29-1 and TRBJ2-1, with a possible D match to TRBD2 (8 bases). Trimming took 8 bases from V and 2 from J, leaving 16 bases between them. This CDR3 comprises 14 residues. CDR1 is SQVTM, CDR2 ANQGSEA, per germline. The CDR3: CSLRGGTAYNEQFF. CDR3 sequence (DNA): TGCAGCCTTCGCGGGGGGACAGCCTACAATGAGCAGTTCTTC.

V usage is TRBV7-2 and J usage is TRBJ1-2, with D tentatively TRBD1 (5 bases). Germline assignment: CDR1 SGHTA and CDR2 FQGNSA. V lost 0 bases and J 8 bases, leaving 16 bases between the germline ends. The CDR3 totals 15 residues. The DNA for the CDR3 is TGTGCCAGCAGCTTAGCTTTAAGGGCAGGGAAGGGCTACACCTTC. Translating it yields CASSLALRAGKGYTF.

J is TRBJ1-3 and V is TRBV12-3 or TRBV12-4; a weak D match, TRBD1 (5 bases). The CDR3 runs 14 residues. The V end was cut by 5 bases, the J end by 5 bases, with 13 bases between. As DNA, the CDR3 is TGTGCCAGCAGTCACAGGACAACGAGAAACACCATATATTTT. It is translated as CASSHRTTRNTIYF.

This clonotype showed up just a few times. The rearrangement joins TRBV6-5 to TRBJ2-3; D remains ambiguous. Germline V gives CDR1 MNHEY, CDR2 SVGAGI. The V gene lost 4 bases and the J gene lost 5 bases, with 13 bases spanning the gap. CDR3 length: 14 residues. The CDR3, as DNA: TGTGCCAGCAGTTTTCAGCTCGCCGGAGATACGCAGTATTTT. It codes for CASSFQLAGDTQYF.

In its sample, this clonotype was seen a few times. This rearrangement joins TRBV7-6 to TRBJ2-2; 7 bases line up with TRBD2. Trimming cost V 1 base and J 3 bases; bases outside gene matches: 5. The CDR3 has 16 amino acids. Germline V gives CDR1 SGHVS, CDR2 FNYEAQ. The chain's CDR3 is CASSLEVLADTGELFF. The CDR3, as DNA: TGTGCCAGCAGCTTAGAGGTCCTAGCGGACACCGGGGAGCTGTTTTTT.

The table lists this clonotype with a few counts. The chain uses TRBV4-2 and TRBJ2-1, with D perhaps given as TRBD1 or TRBD2 (6 bases each). The CDR3 contains 14 residues. Looked up from germline, CDR1 is LGHNA and CDR2 is YNFKEQ. V lost 0 bases, J lost 8 bases, and 11 bases lay in between. CDR3 DNA: TGTGCCAGCAGCCAAGAGGGGGGCTGGGATGAGCAGTTCTTC. Amino acids: CASSQEGGWDEQFF.

V gene TRBV7-2 combines with J gene TRBJ2-1, with a possible D match to TRBD2 (6 bases). Germline values: CDR1 SGHTA, CDR2 FQGNSA. Trimming took off 2 bases at V and 6 bases at J, with 20 bases between the two ends. The CDR3 covers 17 residues. The CDR3: CASSLYWSGLTINEQFF. In DNA, the CDR3 is TGTGCCAGCAGCTTATATTGGTCAGGACTAACCATCAATGAGCAGTTCTTC.

About this clonotype: A read error may explain this, as a much larger clone is one base away. The V gene is TRBV5-1, the J gene TRBJ1-4; D ambiguous. This CDR3 contains 14 residues. From germline, CDR1 is SGHRS and CDR2 YFSETQ. CDR3 sequence: CASSQAGPHENLFF. The CDR3 bases are TGCGCCAGCAGTCAAGCCGGGCCTCATGAAAACCTGTTTTTT.

This clonotype was seen more than once but under ten times. The rearrangement joins TRBV12-5 to TRBJ2-2; no firm D call. Germline loops: CDR1 LGHNT, CDR2 FRNRAP. V lost 0 bases and J lost 1, with 6 bases in between. This CDR3 is 15 amino acids long. In nucleotides, the CDR3 is TGTGCTAGTGGTTTGGTCTGGCAGAACACCGGGGAGCTGTTTTTT. This sequence encodes CASGLVWQNTGELFF.

The gene calls are TRBV7-2 and TRBJ2-3; D not certain. The CDR3 contains 12 residues. With 5 bases removed from V and 4 bases from J, the gap between germline ends came to 7 bases. Per the germline V gene, CDR1 is SGHTA and CDR2 is FQGNSA. The chain's CDR3 is CASSITPDTQYF. The CDR3 DNA follows: TGTGCCAGCAGCATAACCCCAGATACGCAGTATTTT.

The chain uses TRBV12-3 or TRBV12-4 and TRBJ1-3; D call uncertain. This CDR3 comprises 14 residues. The V end was cut by 7 bases, the J end by 3 bases, with 13 bases between. The CDR3: CASTAILGGNTIYF. DNA for the CDR3: TGTGCCAGCACCGCTATCCTGGGTGGAAACACCATATATTTT.

This clonotype came up a few times. This sequence joins TRBV5-6 and TRBJ2-5; TRBD2 aligns across 8 bases. Unmatched junction bases numbered 13, after V lost 0 bases and J lost 0 bases. The CDR3 has 19 residues. Germline loops: CDR1 SGHDT, CDR2 YYEEEE. CDR3 in amino acids: CASSLVTGGPSGYQETQYF. The DNA of the CDR3 is TGTGCCAGCAGCTTGGTTACGGGAGGGCCCTCGGGGTACCAAGAGACCCAGTACTTC.

This clonotype was detected many times. The V and J genes are TRBV12-3 or TRBV12-4 and TRBJ1-2; D is perhaps TRBD1 (5 bases). The CDR3 has 15 residues. Trimming stripped 2 bases from V and 2 bases from J, with 12 bases between. This CDR3 reads CASSLLRGSNYGYTF. The CDR3 nucleotides are TGTGCCAGCAGTTTACTAAGGGGAAGCAACTATGGCTACACCTTC.